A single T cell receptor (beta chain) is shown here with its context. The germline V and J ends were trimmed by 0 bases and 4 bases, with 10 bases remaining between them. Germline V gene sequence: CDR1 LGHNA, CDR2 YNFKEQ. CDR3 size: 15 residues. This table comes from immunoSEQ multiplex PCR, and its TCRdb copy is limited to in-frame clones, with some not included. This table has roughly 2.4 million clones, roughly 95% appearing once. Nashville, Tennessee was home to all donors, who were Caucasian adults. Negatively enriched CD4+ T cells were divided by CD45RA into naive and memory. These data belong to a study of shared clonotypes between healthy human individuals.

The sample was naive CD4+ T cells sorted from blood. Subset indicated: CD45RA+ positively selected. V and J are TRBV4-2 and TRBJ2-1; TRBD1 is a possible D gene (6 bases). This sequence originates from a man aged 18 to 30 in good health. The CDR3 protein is CASSQDPQGYNEQFF. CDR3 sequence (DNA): TGTGCCAGCAGCCAAGATCCGCAGGGGTACAATGAGCAGTTCTTC.